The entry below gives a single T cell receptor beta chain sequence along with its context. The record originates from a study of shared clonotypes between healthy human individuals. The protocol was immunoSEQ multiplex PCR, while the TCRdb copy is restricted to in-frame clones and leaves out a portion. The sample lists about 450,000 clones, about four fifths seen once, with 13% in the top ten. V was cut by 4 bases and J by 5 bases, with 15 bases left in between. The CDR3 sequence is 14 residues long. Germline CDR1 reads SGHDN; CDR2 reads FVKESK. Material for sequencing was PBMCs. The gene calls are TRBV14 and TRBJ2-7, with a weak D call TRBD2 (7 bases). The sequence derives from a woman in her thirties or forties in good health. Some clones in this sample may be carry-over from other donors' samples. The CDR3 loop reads CASSRRGAGDEQYF. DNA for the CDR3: TGTGCCAGCAGCCGCCGGGGGGCCGGGGACGAGCAGTACTTC. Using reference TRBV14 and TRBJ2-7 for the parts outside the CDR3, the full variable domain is EAGVTQFPSHSVIEKGQTVTLRCDPISGHDNLYWYRRVMGKEIKFLLHFVKESKQDESGMPNNRFLAERTGGTYSTLKVQPAELEDSGVYFCASSRRGAGDEQYFGPGTRLTVT.